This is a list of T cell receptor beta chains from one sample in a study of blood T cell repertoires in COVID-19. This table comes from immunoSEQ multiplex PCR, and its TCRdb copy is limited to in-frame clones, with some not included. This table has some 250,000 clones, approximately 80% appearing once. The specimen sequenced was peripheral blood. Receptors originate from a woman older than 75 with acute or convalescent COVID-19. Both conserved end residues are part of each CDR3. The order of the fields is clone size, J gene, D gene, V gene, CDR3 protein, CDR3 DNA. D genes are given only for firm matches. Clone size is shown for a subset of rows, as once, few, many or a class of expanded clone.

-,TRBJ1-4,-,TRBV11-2,CASSPRAGLGEKLFF,TGTGCCAGCAGCCCAAGAGCGGGGTTGGGAGAAAAACTGTTTTTT
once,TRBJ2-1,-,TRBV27,CASTQDRSSYNEQFF,TGTGCCAGCACCCAAGACCGGAGCTCCTACAATGAGCAGTTCTTC
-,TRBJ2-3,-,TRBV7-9,CASSSGVDTQYF,TGTGCCAGCAGCTCCGGGGTGGATACGCAGTATTTT
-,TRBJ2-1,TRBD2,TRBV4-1,CASSRGGLALAGNEQFF,TGCGCCAGCAGCCGGGGGGGACTCGCGCTGGCGGGAAATGAGCAGTTCTTC
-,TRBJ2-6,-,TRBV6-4,CASSRGSDSGANVLTF,TGTGCCAGCAGTAGAGGCTCAGACTCTGGGGCCAACGTCCTGACTTTC
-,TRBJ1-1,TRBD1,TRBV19,CASLPGTGGEAFF,TGTGCCAGCCTCCCGGGGACAGGGGGTGAAGCTTTCTTT
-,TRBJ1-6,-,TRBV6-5,CASKADRNGFSLHF,TGTGCCAGCAAAGCCGACAGGAATGGTTTCTCCCTCCACTTT
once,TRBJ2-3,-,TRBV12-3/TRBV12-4,CASRRDGGDTQYF,TGTGCCAGCAGACGGGACGGAGGGGATACGCAGTATTTT
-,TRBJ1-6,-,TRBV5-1,CASSHRTENYNSPLHF,TGCGCCAGCAGCCATAGGACAGAGAACTATAATTCACCCCTCCACTTT
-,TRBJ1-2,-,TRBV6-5,CASRVREVKHGYTF,TGTGCCAGCAGAGTCAGGGAGGTTAAGCATGGCTACACCTTC
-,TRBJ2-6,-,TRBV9,CASSETLSGGANVLTF,TGTGCCAGCAGCGAGACCCTATCGGGGGGGGCCAACGTCCTGACTTTC
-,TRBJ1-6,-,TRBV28,CASLPGSPGVSPLHF,TGTGCCAGTCTACCAGGCTCCCCAGGGGTTTCACCCCTCCACTTT
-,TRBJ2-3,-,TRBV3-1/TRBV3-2,CASSQDLSHRGTDTQYF,TGTGCCAGCAGCCAAGATTTGAGCCACCGAGGGACAGATACGCAGTATTTT
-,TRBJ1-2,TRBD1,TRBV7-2,CASSSSTGYVYGYTF,TGTGCCAGCAGCTCATCGACAGGGTACGTCTATGGCTACACCTTC
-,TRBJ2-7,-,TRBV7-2,CASSLYSVYEQYF,TGTGCCAGCAGCTTATATTCCGTTTACGAGCAGTACTTC
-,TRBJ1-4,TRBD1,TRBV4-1,CASSQPRTTGVGEKLFF,TGCGCCAGCAGCCAACCAAGGACTACAGGGGTAGGAGAAAAACTGTTTTTT
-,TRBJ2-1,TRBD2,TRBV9,CASSYGLAGGTVQFF,TGTGCCAGCAGCTACGGGCTAGCGGGGGGGACGGTGCAGTTCTTC
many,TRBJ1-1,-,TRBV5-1,CASSQATVNTEAFF,TGCGCCAGCAGCCAGGCGACGGTGAACACTGAAGCTTTCTTT
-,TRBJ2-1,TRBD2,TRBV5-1,CASSLPSGGANEQFF,TGCGCCAGCAGCCTGCCTAGCGGGGGGGCCAATGAGCAGTTCTTC
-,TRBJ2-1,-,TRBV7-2,CASSPRAGVNEQFF,TGTGCCAGCAGCCCAAGGGCAGGGGTCAATGAGCAGTTCTTC
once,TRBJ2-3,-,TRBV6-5,CASSYGGTDTQYF,TGTGCCAGCAGTTACGGAGGGACAGATACGCAGTATTTT
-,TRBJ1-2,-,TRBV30,CAWNGPGRDYGYTF,TGTGCCTGGAACGGGCCAGGGAGGGACTATGGCTACACCTTC
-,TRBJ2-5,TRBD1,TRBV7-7,CASSSTGAGSQYF,TGTGCTAGCAGCTCGACAGGGGCGGGTAGTCAGTACTTC
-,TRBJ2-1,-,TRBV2,CASMEGEPYNEQFF,TGTGCCAGCATGGAGGGTGAGCCCTACAATGAGCAGTTCTTC
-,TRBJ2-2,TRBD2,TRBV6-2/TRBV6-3,CASSRTSASNTGELFF,TGTGCCAGCAGTCGGACTAGCGCCTCGAACACCGGGGAGCTGTTTTTT
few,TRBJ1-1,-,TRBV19,CASSINRVTEAFF,TGTGCCAGTAGTATAAACAGGGTTACTGAAGCTTTCTTT
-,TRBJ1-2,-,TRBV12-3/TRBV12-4,CASSSQGNGYTF,TGTGCCAGCAGCTCCCAGGGGAATGGCTACACCTTC
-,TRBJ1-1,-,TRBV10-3,CAIKALQGNFVNF,TGTGCCATCAAGGCTTTACAGGGAAACTTCGTTAACTTT
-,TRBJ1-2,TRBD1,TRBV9,CASSVDRGLQYGYTF,TGTGCCAGCAGCGTGGACAGGGGGCTACAGTATGGCTACACCTTC
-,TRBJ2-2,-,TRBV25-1,CASSEYLAPGELFF,TGTGCCAGCAGTGAATATTTGGCTCCCGGGGAGCTGTTTTTT
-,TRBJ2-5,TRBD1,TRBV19,CASSPGTGKKSETQYF,TGTGCCAGTAGTCCCGGGACAGGGAAGAAGTCAGAGACCCAGTACTTC
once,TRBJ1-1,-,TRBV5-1,CASSLDQGMNTEAFF,TGCGCCAGCAGCTTGGATCAGGGGATGAACACTGAAGCTTTCTTT
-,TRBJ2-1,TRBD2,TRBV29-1,CSVEPSGMASNEQFF,TGCAGCGTTGAACCTAGCGGGATGGCCAGCAATGAGCAGTTCTTC
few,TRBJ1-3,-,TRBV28,CASSTYSRFYSGNTIYF,TGTGCCAGCAGTACCTATAGTCGGTTCTACTCTGGAAACACCATATATTTT
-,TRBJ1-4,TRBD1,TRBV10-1,CARRAGGEKLFF,TGCGCCAGGCGGGCAGGGGGTGAAAAACTGTTTTTT
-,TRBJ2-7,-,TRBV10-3,CAISDRSASYEQYF,TGTGCCATCAGTGACAGGTCGGCCTCCTACGAGCAGTACTTC
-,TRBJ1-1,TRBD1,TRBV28,CASSPWTGRENTEAFF,TGTGCCAGCAGTCCATGGACAGGGAGGGAGAACACTGAAGCTTTCTTT
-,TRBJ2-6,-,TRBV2,CASSAQGAGANVLTF,TGTGCCAGCAGTGCCCAGGGTGCTGGGGCCAACGTCCTGACTTTC
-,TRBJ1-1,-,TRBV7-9,CASSAQGWSTEAFF,TGTGCCAGCAGCGCACAGGGTTGGAGCACTGAAGCTTTCTTT
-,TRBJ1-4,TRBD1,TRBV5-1,CASSFRTGSKGDEKLFF,TGCGCCAGCAGCTTTCGGACAGGGAGTAAGGGAGATGAAAAACTGTTTTTT
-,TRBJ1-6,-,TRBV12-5,CASGLAGGNSPLHF,TGTGCTAGTGGTTTGGCTGGGGGCAATTCACCCCTCCACTTT